This is a list of T cell receptor beta chains from one sample in a study of OX40 agonist ivuxolimab in advanced cancers. TCRdb keeps only in-frame clones here, not all; method: immunoSEQ multiplex PCR. The sample gives 40,000 to 45,000 clones, around 83% of which show up once; around 16% is in the top ten. The input for sequencing was CD4+ or CD8+ T cells sorted from blood, taken in a trial of the OX40 agonist ivuxolimab. These receptors were taken from an adult with an advanced solid tumor such as melanoma, head and neck, liver or kidney cancer. The CDR3 runs from the conserved cysteine through the conserved F or W. D genes are given only for firm matches. Clone size is stated in some rows and not others, as once, few, many or a class when expanded.

CDR3 DNA: TGTGCCAGCAGCGTAAGAGTAGATACGCAGTATTTT
CDR3 protein: CASSVRVDTQYF
J gene: TRBJ2-3
V gene: TRBV9
clone size: -
D gene: -

CDR3 DNA: TGTGCCAGTAGCCTCGGAGCTAGGGGTACAGATACGCAGTATTTT
CDR3 protein: CASSLGARGTDTQYF
J gene: TRBJ2-3
V gene: TRBV19
clone size: -
D gene: -

CDR3 DNA: TGTGCCACCAGCAGAGAAATTGGCTATGGCTACACCTTC
CDR3 protein: CATSREIGYGYTF
J gene: TRBJ1-2
V gene: TRBV15
clone size: -
D gene: -

CDR3 DNA: TGCAGCGTTGTAACAGGAATGGACGAGCAGTACTTC
CDR3 protein: CSVVTGMDEQYF
J gene: TRBJ2-7
V gene: TRBV29-1
clone size: -
D gene: -

CDR3 DNA: TGTGCTGTCGAACTAGCGGGAGGGAGCGAGCAGTACTTC
CDR3 protein: CAVELAGGSEQYF
J gene: TRBJ2-7
V gene: TRBV7-7
clone size: -
D gene: TRBD2

CDR3 DNA: TGTGCCAGCAGCCCAACCGGGGGGGATGGCTACACCTTC
CDR3 protein: CASSPTGGDGYTF
J gene: TRBJ1-2
V gene: TRBV7-6
clone size: -
D gene: -

CDR3 DNA: TGTGCCAGTAGGATACAGGGCTCTGGGGCCAACGTCCTGACTTTC
CDR3 protein: CASRIQGSGANVLTF
J gene: TRBJ2-6
V gene: TRBV19
clone size: -
D gene: -

CDR3 DNA: TGTGCCAGCAGCTTAAGCCCGGGGAACTATGGCTACACCTTC
CDR3 protein: CASSLSPGNYGYTF
J gene: TRBJ1-2
V gene: TRBV7-3
clone size: few
D gene: -

CDR3 DNA: TGTGCCAGCAGTTGGGGAGGGGGCTACGAGCAGTACTTC
CDR3 protein: CASSWGGGYEQYF
J gene: TRBJ2-7
V gene: TRBV27
clone size: -
D gene: -

CDR3 DNA: TGTGCCAGCAGCGACTCAAACAGGGCCCAACCGAACACTGAAGCTTTCTTT
CDR3 protein: CASSDSNRAQPNTEAFF
J gene: TRBJ1-1
V gene: TRBV9
clone size: -
D gene: -

CDR3 DNA: TGTGCCAGCAGCTCACGACGGTTGACAGATACGCAGTATTTT
CDR3 protein: CASSSRRLTDTQYF
J gene: TRBJ2-3
V gene: TRBV13
clone size: -
D gene: -

CDR3 DNA: TGCGCCAGCAGCCCGAAGACGACAGGGGGCGAGCAGTACTTC
CDR3 protein: CASSPKTTGGEQYF
J gene: TRBJ2-7
V gene: TRBV4-3
clone size: -
D gene: TRBD1

CDR3 DNA: TGCAGCGCGGGACGGATCAACACCGGGGAGCTGTTTTTT
CDR3 protein: CSAGRINTGELFF
J gene: TRBJ2-2
V gene: TRBV29-1
clone size: -
D gene: -

CDR3 DNA: TGTGCCAGCCAAGGGACAGAGAACACTGAAGCTTTCTTT
CDR3 protein: CASQGTENTEAFF
J gene: TRBJ1-1
V gene: TRBV6-1
clone size: -
D gene: TRBD1

CDR3 DNA: TGTGCCAGCAGCGTCCGGGACACCTTGAATTCACCCCTCCACTTT
CDR3 protein: CASSVRDTLNSPLHF
J gene: TRBJ1-6
V gene: TRBV9
clone size: once
D gene: -

CDR3 DNA: TGTGCCAGCAGCGTTAAAGGGAGCTCTGGAAACACCATATATTTT
CDR3 protein: CASSVKGSSGNTIYF
J gene: TRBJ1-3
V gene: TRBV9
clone size: -
D gene: -

CDR3 DNA: TGTGCCAGCAGCGCGGGGAGCAGGGGAGATCAGCCCCAGCATTTT
CDR3 protein: CASSAGSRGDQPQHF
J gene: TRBJ1-5
V gene: TRBV11-3
clone size: -
D gene: -

CDR3 DNA: TGTGCCAGCAGCTTAGACTCAGGGGGTTTGAACACTGAAGCTTTCTTT
CDR3 protein: CASSLDSGGLNTEAFF
J gene: TRBJ1-1
V gene: TRBV7-2
clone size: -
D gene: TRBD1

CDR3 DNA: TGTGCCAGCAGCTTAGGAGACAGAGCCAATCAGCCCCAGCATTTT
CDR3 protein: CASSLGDRANQPQHF
J gene: TRBJ1-5
V gene: TRBV11-2
clone size: few
D gene: -

CDR3 DNA: TGTGCCAGCAGTTACGTTTGGGACGAGCAGTACTTC
CDR3 protein: CASSYVWDEQYF
J gene: TRBJ2-7
V gene: TRBV6-6
clone size: -
D gene: -

CDR3 DNA: TGTGCCAGTAGCCCGGGACTTAACACAGATACGCAGTATTTT
CDR3 protein: CASSPGLNTDTQYF
J gene: TRBJ2-3
V gene: TRBV19
clone size: -
D gene: -

CDR3 DNA: TGTGCCAGCGGGGCAGGGGGGACAGATACGCAGTATTTT
CDR3 protein: CASGAGGTDTQYF
J gene: TRBJ2-3
V gene: TRBV13
clone size: -
D gene: -

CDR3 DNA: TGTGCCAGCAGCTTAGTTCCTTACAGGAGCTCTGGAAACACCATATATTTT
CDR3 protein: CASSLVPYRSSGNTIYF
J gene: TRBJ1-3
V gene: TRBV7-8
clone size: -
D gene: -

CDR3 DNA: TGTGCCAGCAGCTTGGGCGATCCTTATTCACTTAGCTCCTACGAGCAGTACTTC
CDR3 protein: CASSLGDPYSLSSYEQYF
J gene: TRBJ2-7
V gene: TRBV7-6
clone size: -
D gene: -

CDR3 DNA: TGTGCCAGCAGCTTGGGACTAGGGAGGGTTGAAGCTTTCTTT
CDR3 protein: CASSLGLGRVEAFF
J gene: TRBJ1-1
V gene: TRBV11-3
clone size: -
D gene: -

CDR3 DNA: TGTGCCCTTCTCAGCGGTGGCTACACCTTC
CDR3 protein: CALLSGGYTF
J gene: TRBJ1-2
V gene: TRBV30
clone size: -
D gene: -